This TCR beta chain stems from a study of blood T cell repertoires in COVID-19. CDR3 length equals 15 residues. Losses at the gene ends were 3 bases for V and 5 bases for J; bases not matched to a gene: 10. Germline CDR1 is LNHDA and CDR2 is SQIVND (reference sequence). Per the authors' pipeline: Counts of nucleated cells, estimated from reference gene primer amplification, were obtained. Assay: immunoSEQ multiplex PCR; the TCRdb copy retains only in-frame clones and omits some. V and J calls and clone size are those listed in that table; D and trimming were worked out from the DNA. The repertoire holds roughly 250,000 clones, with about nine tenths as singletons.

The sequencing sample was made of peripheral blood. V gene TRBV19 combines with J gene TRBJ2-7; the match to TRBD2 covers 7 bases. This receptor was obtained from a woman in her thirties with COVID-19, enrolled during active disease. The CDR3 spells CASSIATSSPNEQYF. CDR3 sequence (DNA): TGTGCCAGTAGTATCGCGACTAGCTCTCCCAACGAGCAGTACTTC.